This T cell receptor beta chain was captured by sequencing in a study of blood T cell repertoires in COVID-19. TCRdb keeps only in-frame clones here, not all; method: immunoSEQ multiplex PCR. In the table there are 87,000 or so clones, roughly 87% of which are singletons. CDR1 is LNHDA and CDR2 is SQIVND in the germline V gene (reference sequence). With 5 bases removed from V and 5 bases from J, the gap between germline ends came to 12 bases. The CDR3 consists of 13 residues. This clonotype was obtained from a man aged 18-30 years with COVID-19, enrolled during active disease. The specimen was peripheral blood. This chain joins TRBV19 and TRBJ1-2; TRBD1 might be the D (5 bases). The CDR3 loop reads CASSLGQGYGYTF. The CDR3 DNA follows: TGTGCCAGTAGTCTAGGACAAGGATATGGCTACACCTTC. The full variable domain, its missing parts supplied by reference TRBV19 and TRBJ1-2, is DGGITQSPKYLFRKEGQNVTLSCEQNLNHDAMYWYRQDPGQGLRLIYYSQIVNDFQKGDIAEGYSVSREKKESFPLTVTSAQKNPTAFYLCASSLGQGYGYTFGSGTRLTVV.